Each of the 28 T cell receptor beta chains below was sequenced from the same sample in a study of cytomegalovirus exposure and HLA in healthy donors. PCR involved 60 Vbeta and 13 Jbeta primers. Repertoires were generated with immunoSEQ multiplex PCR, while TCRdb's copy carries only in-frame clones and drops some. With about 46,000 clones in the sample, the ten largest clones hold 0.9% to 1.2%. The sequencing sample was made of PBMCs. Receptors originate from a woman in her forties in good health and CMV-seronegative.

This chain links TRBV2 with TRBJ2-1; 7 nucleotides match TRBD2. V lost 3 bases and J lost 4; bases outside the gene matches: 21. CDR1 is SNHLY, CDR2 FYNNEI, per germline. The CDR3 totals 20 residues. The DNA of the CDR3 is TGTGCCAGCAGTGATAGTCCGGACCTAACATGGCGGGAGCCTTACAATGAGCAGTTCTTC. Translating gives CASSDSPDLTWREPYNEQFF.

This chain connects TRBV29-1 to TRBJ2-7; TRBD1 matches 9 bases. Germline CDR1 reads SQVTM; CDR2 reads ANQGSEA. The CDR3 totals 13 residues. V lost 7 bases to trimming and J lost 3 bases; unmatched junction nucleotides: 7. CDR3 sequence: CSARTGDGYEQYF. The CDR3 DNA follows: TGCAGCGCTAGGACAGGGGACGGCTACGAGCAGTACTTC.

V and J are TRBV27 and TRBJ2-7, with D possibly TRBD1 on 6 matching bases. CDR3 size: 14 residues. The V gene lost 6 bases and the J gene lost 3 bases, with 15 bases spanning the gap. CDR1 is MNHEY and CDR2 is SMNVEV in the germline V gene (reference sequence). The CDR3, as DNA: TGTGCCAGCAGGCCAGGGGTGGAGAACTACGAGCAGTACTTC. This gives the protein CASRPGVENYEQYF.

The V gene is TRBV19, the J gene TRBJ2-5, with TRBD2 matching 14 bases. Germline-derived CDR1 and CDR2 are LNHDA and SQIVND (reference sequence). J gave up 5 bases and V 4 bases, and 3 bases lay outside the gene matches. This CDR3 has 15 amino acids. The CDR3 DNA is TGTGCCAGTAGTACGGGACTAGCGGGAGTTGAGACCCAGTACTTC. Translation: CASSTGLAGVETQYF.

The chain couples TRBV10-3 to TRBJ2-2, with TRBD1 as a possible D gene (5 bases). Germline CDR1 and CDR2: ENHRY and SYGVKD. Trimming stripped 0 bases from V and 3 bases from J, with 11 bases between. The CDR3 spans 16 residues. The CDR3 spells CAISESAKGHTGELFF. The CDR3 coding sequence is TGTGCCATCAGTGAGTCGGCGAAGGGGCACACCGGGGAGCTGTTTTTT.

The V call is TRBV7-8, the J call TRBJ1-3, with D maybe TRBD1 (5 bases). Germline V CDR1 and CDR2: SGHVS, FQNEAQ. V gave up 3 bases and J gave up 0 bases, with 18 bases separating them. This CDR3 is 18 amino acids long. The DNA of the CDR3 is TGTGCCAGCAGCTTTTTCAGGGCAGGCAGGACCTCTGGAAACACCATATATTTT. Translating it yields CASSFFRAGRTSGNTIYF. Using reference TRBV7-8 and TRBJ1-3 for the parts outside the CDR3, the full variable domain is GAGVSQSPRYKVAKRGQDVALRCDPISGHVSLFWYQQALGQGPEFLTYFQNEAQLDKSGLPSDRFFAERPEGSVSTLKIQRTQQEDSAVYLCASSFFRAGRTSGNTIYFGEGSWLTVV.

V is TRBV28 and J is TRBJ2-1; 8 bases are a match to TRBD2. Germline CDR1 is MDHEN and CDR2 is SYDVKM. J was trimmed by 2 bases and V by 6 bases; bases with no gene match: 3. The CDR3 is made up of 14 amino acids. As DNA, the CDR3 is TGTGCCAGCAGCAGACTAGCGACCTACAATGAGCAGTTCTTC. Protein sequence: CASSRLATYNEQFF.

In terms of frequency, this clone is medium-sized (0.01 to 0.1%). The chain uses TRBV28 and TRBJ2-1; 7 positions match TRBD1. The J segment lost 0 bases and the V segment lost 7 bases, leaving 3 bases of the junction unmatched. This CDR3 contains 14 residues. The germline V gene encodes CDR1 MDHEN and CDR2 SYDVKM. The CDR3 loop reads CASNGDSSYNEQFF. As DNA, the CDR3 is TGTGCCAGCAACGGGGACAGCTCCTACAATGAGCAGTTCTTC.

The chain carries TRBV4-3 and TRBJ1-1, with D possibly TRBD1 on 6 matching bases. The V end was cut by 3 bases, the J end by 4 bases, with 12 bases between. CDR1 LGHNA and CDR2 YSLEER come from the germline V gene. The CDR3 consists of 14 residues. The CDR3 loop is CASSQGRTVTEAFF. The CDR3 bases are TGCGCCAGCAGCCAGGGACGGACAGTCACTGAAGCTTTCTTT.

This CDR3 reads CASSPGASYGYTF. In DNA, the CDR3 is TGTGCCAGCAGCCCGGGAGCGTCTTATGGCTACACCTTC. The J gene is TRBJ1-2, the V gene TRBV7-3; D is uncertain. V shed 5 bases and J shed 5 bases, with 12 bases lying between them. The germline V gene has CDR1 SGHTA and CDR2 FQGTGA. This CDR3 contains 13 residues.

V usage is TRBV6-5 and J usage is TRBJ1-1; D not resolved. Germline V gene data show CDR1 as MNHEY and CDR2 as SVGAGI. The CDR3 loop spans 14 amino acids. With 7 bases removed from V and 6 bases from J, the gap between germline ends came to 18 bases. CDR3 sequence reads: CASTSRWFGAEAFF. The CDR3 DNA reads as TGTGCCAGCACCTCCAGGTGGTTTGGCGCTGAAGCTTTCTTT.

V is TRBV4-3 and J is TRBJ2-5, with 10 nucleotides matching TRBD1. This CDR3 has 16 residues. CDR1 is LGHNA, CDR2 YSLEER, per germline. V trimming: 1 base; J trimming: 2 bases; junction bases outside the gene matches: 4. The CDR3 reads CASSQGTGGYQETQYF. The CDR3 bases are TGCGCCAGCAGCCAAGGGACAGGGGGTTATCAAGAGACCCAGTACTTC.

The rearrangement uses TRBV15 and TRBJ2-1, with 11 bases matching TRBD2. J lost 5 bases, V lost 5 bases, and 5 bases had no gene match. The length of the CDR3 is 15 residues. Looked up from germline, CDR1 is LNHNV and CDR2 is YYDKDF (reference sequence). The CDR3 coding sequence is TGTGCCACCAGCTTCACTAGCGGGAGCCACAATGAGCAGTTCTTC. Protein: CATSFTSGSHNEQFF.

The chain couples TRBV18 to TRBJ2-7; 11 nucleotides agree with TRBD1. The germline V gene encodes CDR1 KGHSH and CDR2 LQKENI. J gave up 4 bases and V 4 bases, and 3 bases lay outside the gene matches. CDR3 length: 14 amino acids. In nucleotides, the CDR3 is TGTGCCAGCTCACTCGGGACAGGGGGTTACGAGCAGTACTTC. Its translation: CASSLGTGGYEQYF. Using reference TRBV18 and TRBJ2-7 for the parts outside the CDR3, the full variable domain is NAGVMQNPRHLVRRRGQEARLRCSPMKGHSHVYWYRQLPEEGLKFMVYLQKENIIDESGMPKERFSAEFPKEGPSILRIQQVVRGDSAAYFCASSLGTGGYEQYFGPGTRLTVT.

CDR3 bases: TGTGCCAGCTCCGACAGGAGATCTGGCGAGCAGTACTTC. Translating gives CASSDRRSGEQYF. This rearrangement joins TRBV27 to TRBJ2-7, with D perhaps TRBD1 (6 bases). The germline V gene has CDR1 MNHEY and CDR2 SMNVEV (reference sequence). With 8 bases removed from V and 6 bases from J, the gap between germline ends came to 17 bases. The CDR3 spans 13 residues.

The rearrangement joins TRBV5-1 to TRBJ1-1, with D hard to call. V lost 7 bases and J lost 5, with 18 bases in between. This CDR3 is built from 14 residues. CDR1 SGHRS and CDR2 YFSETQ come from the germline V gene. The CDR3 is CASSRRAGETEAFF. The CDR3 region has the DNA TGCGCCAGCTCTCGGCGGGCGGGTGAGACTGAAGCTTTCTTT.

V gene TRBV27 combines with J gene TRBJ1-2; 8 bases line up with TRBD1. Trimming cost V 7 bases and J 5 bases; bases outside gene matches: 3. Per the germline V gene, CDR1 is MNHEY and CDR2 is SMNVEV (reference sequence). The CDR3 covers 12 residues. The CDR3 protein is CASKTGGYGYTF. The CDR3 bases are TGTGCCAGCAAAACAGGGGGTTATGGCTACACCTTC.

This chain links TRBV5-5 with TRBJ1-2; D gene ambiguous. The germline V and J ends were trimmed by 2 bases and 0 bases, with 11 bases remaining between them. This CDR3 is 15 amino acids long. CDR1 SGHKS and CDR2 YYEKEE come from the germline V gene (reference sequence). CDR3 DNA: TGTGCCAGCAGCTTCCTTGTGGGAGCTAACTATGGCTACACCTTC. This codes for CASSFLVGANYGYTF.

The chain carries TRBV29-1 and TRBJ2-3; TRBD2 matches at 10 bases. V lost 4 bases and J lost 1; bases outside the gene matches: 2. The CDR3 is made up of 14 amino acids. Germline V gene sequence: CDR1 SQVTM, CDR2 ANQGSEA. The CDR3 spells CSVAGLAGTDTQYF. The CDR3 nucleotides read TGCAGCGTTGCCGGACTAGCGGGCACAGATACGCAGTATTTT.

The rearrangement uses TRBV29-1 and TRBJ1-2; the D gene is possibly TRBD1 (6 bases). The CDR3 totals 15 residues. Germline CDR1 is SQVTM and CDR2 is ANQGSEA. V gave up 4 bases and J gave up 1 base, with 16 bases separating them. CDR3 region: CSVVIADRLNYGYTF. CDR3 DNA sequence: TGCAGCGTTGTTATCGCCGACAGGCTTAACTATGGCTACACCTTC.

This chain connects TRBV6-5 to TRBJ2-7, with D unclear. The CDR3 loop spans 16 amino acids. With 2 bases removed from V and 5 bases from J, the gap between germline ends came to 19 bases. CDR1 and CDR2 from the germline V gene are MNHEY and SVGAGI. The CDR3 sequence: CASSYGLAVPWDEQYF. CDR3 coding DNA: TGTGCCAGCAGTTACGGCCTCGCGGTCCCGTGGGACGAGCAGTACTTC.

CDR3 sequence reads: CASSKGQGTGEQYF. The CDR3 bases are TGCGCCAGCAGCAAAGGACAGGGGACCGGCGAGCAGTACTTC. The J gene is TRBJ2-7, the V gene TRBV4-3; 9 bases align to TRBD1. The CDR3 has 14 residues. V lost 5 bases to trimming and J lost 6 bases; unmatched junction nucleotides: 8. Germline V gene sequence: CDR1 LGHNA, CDR2 YSLEER.

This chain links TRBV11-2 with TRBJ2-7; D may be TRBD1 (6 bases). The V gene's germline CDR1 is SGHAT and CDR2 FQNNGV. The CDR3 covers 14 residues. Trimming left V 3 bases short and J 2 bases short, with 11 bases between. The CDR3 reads CASSLPQGTYEQYF. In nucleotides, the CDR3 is TGTGCCAGCAGCTTGCCACAGGGAACCTACGAGCAGTACTTC.

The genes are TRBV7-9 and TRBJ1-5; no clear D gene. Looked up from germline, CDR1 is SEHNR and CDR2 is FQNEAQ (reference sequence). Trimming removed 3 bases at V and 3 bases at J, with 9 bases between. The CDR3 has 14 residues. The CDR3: CASSLDSNNQPQHF. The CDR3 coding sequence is TGTGCCAGCAGCTTGGACTCAAACAATCAGCCCCAGCATTTT. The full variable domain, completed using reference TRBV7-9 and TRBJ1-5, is DTGVSQNPRHKITKRGQNVTFRCDPISEHNRLYWYRQTLGQGPEFLTYFQNEAQLEKSRLLSDRFSAERPKGSFSTLEIQRTEQGDSAMYLCASSLDSNNQPQHFGDGTRLSIL.

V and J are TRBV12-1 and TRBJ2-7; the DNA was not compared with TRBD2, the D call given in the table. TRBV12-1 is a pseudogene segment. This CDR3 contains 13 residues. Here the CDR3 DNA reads TGTGCCAGCAGCTTCTTAGCGGGAAACGAGCAGTACTTC. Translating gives CASSFLAGNEQYF.

The CDR3 DNA is TGTGCCAGCAGCTTCGCCGGGACAGAAGCTTTCTTT. As protein: CASSFAGTEAFF. The V and J genes are TRBV7-2 and TRBJ1-1; D possibly corresponds to TRBD1 (6 bases). The CDR3 sequence is 12 residues long. Germline V CDR1 and CDR2: SGHTA, FQGNSA. V was clipped by 3 bases and J by 8 bases, with 10 bases between them.

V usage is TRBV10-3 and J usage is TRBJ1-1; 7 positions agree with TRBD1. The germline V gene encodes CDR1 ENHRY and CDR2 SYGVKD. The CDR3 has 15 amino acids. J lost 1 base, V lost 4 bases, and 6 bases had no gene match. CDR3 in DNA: TGTGCCATCAGTGTGGCCGGGACAGCGAACACTGAAGCTTTCTTT. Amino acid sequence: CAISVAGTANTEAFF.

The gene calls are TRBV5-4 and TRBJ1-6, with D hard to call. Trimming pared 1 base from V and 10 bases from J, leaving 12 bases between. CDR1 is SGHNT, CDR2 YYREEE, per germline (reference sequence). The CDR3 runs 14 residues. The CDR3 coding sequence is TGTGCCAGCAGCTTGAGCGGCATTGGATCACCCCTCCACTTT. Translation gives CASSLSGIGSPLHF.